This entry concerns a single T cell receptor (beta chain). The data were obtained in a study of technical replicates of blood from a few donors. Using immunoSEQ multiplex PCR, the repertoire was profiled, and TCRdb retains in-frame clones only, with some absent. The profile shows about 90,000 clones, approximately 94% of them singletons. Germline-derived CDR1 and CDR2 are SGDLS and YYNGEE. The CDR3 extends over 15 amino acids. V lost 2 bases, J lost 5 bases, and 9 bases stayed unmatched. The origin of this receptor is a human donor in good health. The material sequenced was T cells isolated from PBMCs. The V and J genes are TRBV9 and TRBJ2-7, with 8 bases matching TRBD2. CDR3 DNA: TGTGCCAGCAGCGTTCAGGGGACTAGATCCGACGAGCAGTACTTC. Amino acids: CASSVQGTRSDEQYF. Filled out from reference TRBV9 and TRBJ2-7, the complete variable domain reads DSGVTQTPKHLITATGQRVTLRCSPRSGDLSVYWYQQSLDQGLQFLIQYYNGEERAKGNILERFSAQQFPDLHSELNLSSLELGDSALYFCASSVQGTRSDEQYFGPGTRLTVT.